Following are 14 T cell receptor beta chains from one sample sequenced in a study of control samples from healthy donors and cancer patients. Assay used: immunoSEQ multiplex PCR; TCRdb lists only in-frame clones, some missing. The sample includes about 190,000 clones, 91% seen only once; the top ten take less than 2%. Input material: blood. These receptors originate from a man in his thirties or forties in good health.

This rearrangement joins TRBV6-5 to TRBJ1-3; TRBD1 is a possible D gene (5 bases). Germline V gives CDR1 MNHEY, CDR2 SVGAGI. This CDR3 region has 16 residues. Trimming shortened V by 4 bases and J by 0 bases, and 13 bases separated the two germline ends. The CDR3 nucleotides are TGTGCCAGCAGTTCAGCAGGGTGGGACTCTGGAAACACCATATATTTT. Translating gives CASSSAGWDSGNTIYF.

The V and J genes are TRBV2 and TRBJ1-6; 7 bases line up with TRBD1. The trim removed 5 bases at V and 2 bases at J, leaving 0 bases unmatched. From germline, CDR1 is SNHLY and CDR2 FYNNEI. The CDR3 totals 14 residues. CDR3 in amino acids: CASSQGAYNSPLHF. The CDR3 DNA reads TGTGCCAGCAGTCAGGGGGCCTATAATTCACCCCTCCACTTT.

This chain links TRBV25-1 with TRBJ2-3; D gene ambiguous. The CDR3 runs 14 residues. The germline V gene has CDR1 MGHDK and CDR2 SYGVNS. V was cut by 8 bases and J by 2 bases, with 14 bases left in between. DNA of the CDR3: TGTGCCAGCTTTCCCAACACCCCCACAGATACGCAGTATTTT. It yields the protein CASFPNTPTDTQYF.

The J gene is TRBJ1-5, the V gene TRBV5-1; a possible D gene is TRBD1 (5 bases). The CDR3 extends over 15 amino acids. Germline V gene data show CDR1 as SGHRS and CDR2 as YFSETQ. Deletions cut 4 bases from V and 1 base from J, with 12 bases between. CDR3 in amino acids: CASSVDGDSNQPQHF. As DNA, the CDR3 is TGCGCCAGCAGCGTGGACGGGGACAGCAATCAGCCCCAGCATTTT. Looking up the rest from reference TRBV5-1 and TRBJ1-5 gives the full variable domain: KAGVTQTPRYLIKTRGQQVTLSCSPISGHRSVSWYQQTPGQGLQFLFEYFSETQRNKGNFPGRFSGRQFSNSRSEMNVSTLELGDSALYLCASSVDGDSNQPQHFGDGTRLSIL.

The CDR3 region is CASSQEGQGGLQYF. CDR3 nucleotide sequence: TGTGCCAGCAGCCAAGAAGGGCAGGGGGGGCTTCAGTACTTC. This chain joins TRBV3-1 (or the pseudogene TRBV3-2) and TRBJ2-7, with D perhaps matching TRBD1 or TRBD2 (7 bases each). CDR1 and CDR2 (germline): LGHDT, YNNKEL (reference sequence). V shed 0 bases and J shed 10 bases, with 16 bases lying between them. The CDR3 runs to 14 residues.

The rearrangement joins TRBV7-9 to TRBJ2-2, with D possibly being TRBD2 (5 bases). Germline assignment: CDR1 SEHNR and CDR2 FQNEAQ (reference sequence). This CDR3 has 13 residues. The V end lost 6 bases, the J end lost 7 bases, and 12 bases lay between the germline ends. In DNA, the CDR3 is TGTGCCAGCAGACCGGAGGAGTTCGGGGAGCTGTTTTTT. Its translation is CASRPEEFGELFF. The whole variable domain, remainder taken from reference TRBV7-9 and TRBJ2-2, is DTGVSQNPRHKITKRGQNVTFRCDPISEHNRLYWYRQTLGQGPEFLTYFQNEAQLEKSRLLSDRFSAERPKGSFSTLEIQRTEQGDSAMYLCASRPEEFGELFFGEGSRLTVL.

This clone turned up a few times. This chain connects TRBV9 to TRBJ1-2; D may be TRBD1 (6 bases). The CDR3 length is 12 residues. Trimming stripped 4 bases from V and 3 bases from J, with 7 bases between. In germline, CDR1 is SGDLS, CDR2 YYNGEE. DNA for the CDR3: TGTGCCAGCAGCCCAGGGGACTATGGCTACACCTTC. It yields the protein CASSPGDYGYTF.

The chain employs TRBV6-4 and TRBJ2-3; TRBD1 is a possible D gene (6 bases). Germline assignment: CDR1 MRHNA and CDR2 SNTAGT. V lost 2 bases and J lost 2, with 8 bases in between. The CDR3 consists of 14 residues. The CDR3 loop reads CASSDGDNTDTQYF. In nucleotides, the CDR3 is TGTGCCAGCAGTGACGGGGACAACACAGATACGCAGTATTTT.

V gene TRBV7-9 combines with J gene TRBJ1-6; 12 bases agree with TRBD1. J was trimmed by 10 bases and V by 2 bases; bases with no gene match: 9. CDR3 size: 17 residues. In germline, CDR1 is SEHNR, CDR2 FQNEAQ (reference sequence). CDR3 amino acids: CASSLIWDRGPISPLHF. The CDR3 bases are TGTGCCAGCAGCTTAATTTGGGACAGGGGGCCAATATCACCCCTCCACTTT.

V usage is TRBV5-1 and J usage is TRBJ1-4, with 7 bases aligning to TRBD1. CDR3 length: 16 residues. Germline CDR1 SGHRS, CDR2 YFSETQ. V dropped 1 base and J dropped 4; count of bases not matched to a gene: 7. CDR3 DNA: TGCGCCAGCAGCTTGCAACCCCAGGGGGGTAATGAAAAACTGTTTTTT. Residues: CASSLQPQGGNEKLFF.

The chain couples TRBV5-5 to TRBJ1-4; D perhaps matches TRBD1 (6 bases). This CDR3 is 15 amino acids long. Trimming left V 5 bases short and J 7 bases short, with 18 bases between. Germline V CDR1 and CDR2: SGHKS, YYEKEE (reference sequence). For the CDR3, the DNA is TGTGCCAGCAGTCTTACTACAGGGTCGAGTGAAAAACTGTTTTTT. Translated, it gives CASSLTTGSSEKLFF.

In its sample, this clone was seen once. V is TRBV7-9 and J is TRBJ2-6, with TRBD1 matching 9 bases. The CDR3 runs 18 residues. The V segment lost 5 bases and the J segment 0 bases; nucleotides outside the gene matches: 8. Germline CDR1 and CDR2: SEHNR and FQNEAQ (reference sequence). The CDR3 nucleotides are TGTGCCAGCAGCCCAGTGACAGGGGGACTCTCTGGGGCCAACGTCCTGACTTTC. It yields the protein CASSPVTGGLSGANVLTF.

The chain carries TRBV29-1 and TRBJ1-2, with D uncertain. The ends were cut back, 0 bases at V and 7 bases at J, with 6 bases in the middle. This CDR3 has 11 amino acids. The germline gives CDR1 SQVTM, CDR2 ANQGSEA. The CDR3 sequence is CSVEDGSGYTF. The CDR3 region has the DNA TGCAGCGTTGAAGATGGGTCTGGCTACACCTTC.

The DNA for the CDR3 is TGTGCCACCAGCGGGACATCTGGGGCCAACGTCCTGACTTTC. This encodes CATSGTSGANVLTF. The rearrangement links TRBV15 to TRBJ2-6; a possible D gene is TRBD1 (6 bases). V shed 5 bases and J shed 1 base, with 6 bases lying between them. CDR1 and CDR2 (germline): LNHNV, YYDKDF (reference sequence). The CDR3 runs 14 residues.